This T cell receptor (beta chain) is drawn from a study of T cell repertoires in cytomegalovirus infection. TCRdb used MiXCR to reprocess the reads, holding one entry per CDR3 protein. Of just over 450,000 distinct CDR3 sequences in the sample, roughly 46% were seen once. Whole-study results and caveats: Within the response measured ex vivo, HLA-C-restricted CMV-specific TCR beta clonotypes were dominant.

Only a few counts were recorded for this clonotype. Its antigen is undetermined. CDR3 length: 13 amino acids. Germline V gene lookup returns CDR1 SGHTA and CDR2 FQGNSA. Trimming pared 5 bases from V and 1 base from J, leaving 8 bases between. The V gene is TRBV7-2, the J gene TRBJ1-1, with D unresolved. The sample was cultured PBMCs, taken from culture after CMV antigen stimulation. The source of this sequence is a human donor in good health (CMV status not recorded). Some clones in this sample may be carry-over from other donors' samples. The CDR3 region is CASSQNRNTEAFF. CDR3 DNA sequence: TGTGCCAGCAGCCAAAACAGGAACACTGAAGCTTTCTTT.